This record concerns one T cell receptor beta chain sequence. No antigen is known for it. These data belong to a study of cytomegalovirus exposure and HLA in healthy donors. Study in general: Earlier, 117 million unique TCR beta sequences were recovered from some 200 million T cells by an analysis.

Study-wide points: A later analysis showed TCR association rates differing by HLA locus, peaking at DRB1 and lowest at HLA-C.

The CDR3 length is 16 residues. V lost 2 bases and J 6 bases, leaving 16 bases between the germline ends. From germline, CDR1 is MDHEN and CDR2 SYDVKM. PCR primers comprised 60 Vbeta and 13 Jbeta primers. In the source study's methods: Per a later analysis, the number of unique TCR beta chains was about 78 million, of which 10 million to 11 million were shared. Profiled with immunoSEQ multiplex PCR; TCRdb holds only in-frame clones, not every one. From that table come the V and J calls and clone size; the DNA was used to work out D and trimming. The sample yields 150,000 to 200,000 clones, around 68% seen once.

What was sequenced was PBMCs. This chain joins TRBV28 and TRBJ1-4; D gene uncertain. The sequence was obtained from a woman aged 40 to 50 in good health and CMV-seropositive. Here the CDR3 DNA reads TGTGCCAGCAGTTTAAGCGTCCGGGGATGGGATGAAAAACTGTTTTTT. Protein: CASSLSVRGWDEKLFF.